This T cell receptor beta chain was sequenced in a study of cytotoxic CD8 clonotypes in ibrutinib-treated CLL. Study at large: The subjects consisted of 11 to 12 relapsed/refractory and around 15 treatment-naive individuals, with some 17 IGHV unmutated.

Study results and caveats: Sampling times, which were not matched between the groups, differed between sustained-remission patients and progressing patients. With treatment, public clonotypes, which were uncommon, either contracted or remained stable. Baseline levels of clonality went above those of age-matched healthy donors and moved with circulating CD8+ T-cell counts.

Assay used: immunoSEQ multiplex PCR; TCRdb lists only in-frame clones, some missing. Here the sample spans 300,000 or so clones, over 60% being singletons. A word on this clone: The antigen is unknown.

The TCR comes from a human donor with chronic lymphocytic leukemia. The starting material was PBMCs, obtained after 36 months of ibrutinib treatment.

This chain's CDR3 is CASSRNRDHEQYF. The CDR3 nucleotides are TGTGCCAGCAGTAGAAACCGGGACCACGAGCAGTACTTC. The J gene is TRBJ2-7, the V gene TRBV5-4; either TRBD1 or TRBD2 may supply D (5 bases each). The CDR3 covers 13 residues. Trimming took off 5 bases at V and 5 bases at J, with 14 bases between the two ends. Germline CDR1 is SGHNT and CDR2 is YYREEE (reference sequence).